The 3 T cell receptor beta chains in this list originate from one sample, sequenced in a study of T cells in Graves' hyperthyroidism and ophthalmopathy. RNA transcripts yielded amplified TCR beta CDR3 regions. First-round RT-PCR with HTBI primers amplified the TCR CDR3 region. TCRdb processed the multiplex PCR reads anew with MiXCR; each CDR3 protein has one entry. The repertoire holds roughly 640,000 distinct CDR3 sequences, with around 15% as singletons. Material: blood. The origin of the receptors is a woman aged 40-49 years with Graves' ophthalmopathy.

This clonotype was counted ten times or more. The CDR3 here is CASSWTSFNEQFF. The DNA for the CDR3 is TGTGCCAGCAGTTGGACTAGCTTCAATGAGCAGTTCTTC. The chain couples TRBV28 to TRBJ2-1, with 8 nucleotides matching TRBD2. From germline, CDR1 is MDHEN and CDR2 SYDVKM. J lost 6 bases, V lost 4 bases, and 2 bases had no gene match. This CDR3 is 13 amino acids long. Complete variable domain (other parts from reference TRBV28 and TRBJ2-1): DVKVTQSSRYLVKRTGEKVFLECVQDMDHENMFWYRQDPGLGLRLIYFSYDVKMKEKGDIPEGYSVSREKKERFSLILESASTNQTSMYLCASSWTSFNEQFFGPGTRLTVL.

The CDR3 loop is CASKSGRGDNQPQHF. The CDR3 DNA is TGTGCCAGCAAAAGCGGCAGGGGAGACAATCAGCCCCAGCATTTT. This rearrangement joins TRBV6-1 to TRBJ1-5; the D gene is possibly TRBD1 (6 bases). Germline V lookup: CDR1 MNHNS, CDR2 SASEGT. Between the trimmed V and J ends, which lost 7 bases and 3 bases, there was a span of 16 bases. The CDR3 is made up of 15 amino acids.

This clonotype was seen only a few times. The CDR3 protein is CASAALGTFSYNEQFF. The CDR3 DNA is TGTGCCAGCGCAGCCCTGGGGACTTTCTCCTACAATGAGCAGTTCTTC. J is TRBJ2-1 and V is TRBV6-1; the D gene is possibly TRBD2 (6 bases). The V end was cut by 8 bases, the J end by 0 bases, with 17 bases between. The CDR3 loop spans 16 amino acids. The germline CDR1 and CDR2 sequences are MNHNS and SASEGT.